The following is a T cell receptor (beta chain) sequence with its context. Source study methods: Using reference gene primer amplification, nucleated cell counts were estimated. Measured with immunoSEQ multiplex PCR; TCRdb has only the in-frame clones, and not every one. V, J and clone size reflect that table, while D and trimming were determined from the DNA. This table holds around 100,000 clones, about 83% found once. This CDR3 region has 14 residues. Germline CDR1 and CDR2: SGHDT and YYEEEE. V was pared by 2 bases and J by 3 bases, with 3 bases of the junction left unmatched. These data are taken from a study of blood T cell repertoires in COVID-19. Study details: The United States, Italy and Spain were the sources of the acute and convalescent COVID-19 samples. PBMCs, B-cell-depleted T cells, or T cells provided the cDNA or gDNA that made up the material.

This receptor was taken from a man in his 70s with active or convalescent COVID-19. Sequences were obtained from peripheral blood. The V gene is TRBV5-6, the J gene TRBJ1-1; 8 bases map to TRBD1. The DNA of the CDR3 is TGTGCCAGCAGCTTCGGACAGGGTTACACTGAAGCTTTCTTT. It yields the protein CASSFGQGYTEAFF.